This T cell receptor (beta chain) was observed in a study of T cell responses to AZD1222 COVID-19 vaccine. Study-level points and caveats: CD4 TCRs covered the whole spike, strongest at regions 160-218 and 743-854. Reportedly, close to half of spike-specific TCRs are directed against unmutated variant regions.

This clone was recorded only once. Its antigen is not known. TCRdb keeps only in-frame clones here, not all; method: immunoSEQ multiplex PCR. The sample records more than 80,000 clones, just over 85% being singletons. Germline-derived CDR1 and CDR2 are SGHRS and YFSETQ. V gave up 4 bases and J gave up 7 bases, with 18 bases separating them. The CDR3 sequence is 16 residues long. V usage is TRBV5-1 and J usage is TRBJ1-6; tentatively, D is TRBD1 (5 bases). This receptor was taken from an adult in good health. The sample in question was peripheral blood, obtained on day 0 of AZD1222 vaccination. The CDR3 DNA reads as TGCGCCAGCAGCCTCATCGGACATATAGGAAATTCACCCCTCCACTTT. This sequence encodes CASSLIGHIGNSPLHF.